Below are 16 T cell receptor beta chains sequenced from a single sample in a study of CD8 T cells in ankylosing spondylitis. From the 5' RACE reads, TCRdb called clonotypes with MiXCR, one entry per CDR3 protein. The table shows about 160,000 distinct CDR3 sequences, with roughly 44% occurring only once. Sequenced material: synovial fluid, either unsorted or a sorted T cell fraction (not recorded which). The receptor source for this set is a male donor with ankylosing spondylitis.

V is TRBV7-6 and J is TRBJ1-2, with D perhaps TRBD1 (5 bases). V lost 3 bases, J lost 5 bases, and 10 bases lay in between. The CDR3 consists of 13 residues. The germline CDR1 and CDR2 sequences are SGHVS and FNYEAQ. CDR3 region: CASSFRGWYGYTF. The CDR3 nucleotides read TGTGCCAGCAGCTTTAGGGGTTGGTATGGCTACACCTTC.

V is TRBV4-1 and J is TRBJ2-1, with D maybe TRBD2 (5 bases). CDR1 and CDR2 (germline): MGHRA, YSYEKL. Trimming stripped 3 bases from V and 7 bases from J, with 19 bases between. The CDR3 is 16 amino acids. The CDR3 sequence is CASSQKWLVVANEQFF. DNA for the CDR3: TGCGCCAGCAGCCAGAAGTGGCTAGTTGTAGCGAATGAGCAGTTCTTC.

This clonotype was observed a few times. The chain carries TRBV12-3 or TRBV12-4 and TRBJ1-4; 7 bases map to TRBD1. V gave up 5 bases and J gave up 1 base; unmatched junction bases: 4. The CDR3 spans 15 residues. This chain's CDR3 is CASSPRQGTNEKLFF. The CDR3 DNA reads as TGTGCCAGCAGTCCCCGACAGGGAACTAATGAAAAACTGTTTTTT.

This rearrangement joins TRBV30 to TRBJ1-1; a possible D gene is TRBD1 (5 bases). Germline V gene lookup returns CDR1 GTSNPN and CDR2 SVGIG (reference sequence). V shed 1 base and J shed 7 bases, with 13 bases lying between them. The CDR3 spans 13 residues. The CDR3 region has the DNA TGTGCCTGGAGTGCCACAGGACGGGGTGAAGCTTTCTTT. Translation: CAWSATGRGEAFF.

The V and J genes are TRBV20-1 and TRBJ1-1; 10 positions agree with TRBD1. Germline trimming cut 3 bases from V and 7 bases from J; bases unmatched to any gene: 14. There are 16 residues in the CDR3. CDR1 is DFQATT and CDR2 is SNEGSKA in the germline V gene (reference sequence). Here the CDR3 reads CSASPGLLGQGSEAFF. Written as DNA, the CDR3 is TGCAGTGCTAGCCCTGGCCTACTGGGACAGGGGAGTGAAGCTTTCTTT.

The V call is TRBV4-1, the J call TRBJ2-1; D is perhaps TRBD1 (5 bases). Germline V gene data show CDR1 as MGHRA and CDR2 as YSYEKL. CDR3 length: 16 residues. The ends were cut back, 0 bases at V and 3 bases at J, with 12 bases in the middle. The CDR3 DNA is TGCGCCAGCAGCCAAGATTCCTGGCAGGGCTACAATGAGCAGTTCTTC. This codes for CASSQDSWQGYNEQFF.

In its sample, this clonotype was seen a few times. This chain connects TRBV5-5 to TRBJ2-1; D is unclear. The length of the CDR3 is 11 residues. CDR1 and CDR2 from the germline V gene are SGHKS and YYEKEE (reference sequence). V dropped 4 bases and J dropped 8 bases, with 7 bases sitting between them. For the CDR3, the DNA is TGTGCCAGCAGCCTCATCTATGAGCAGTTCTTC. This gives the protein CASSLIYEQFF. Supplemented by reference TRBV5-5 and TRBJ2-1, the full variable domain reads DAGVTQSPTHLIKTRGQQVTLRCSPISGHKSVSWYQQVLGQGPQFIFQYYEKEERGRGNFPDRFSARQFPNYSSELNVNALLLGDSALYLCASSLIYEQFFGPGTRLTVL.

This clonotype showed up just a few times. The CDR3 nucleotides are TGTGCCAGCAGTTCCCCCTGGGTTCCACACAATGAGCAGTTCTTC. Its protein product is CASSSPWVPHNEQFF. V gene TRBV12-3 or TRBV12-4 combines with J gene TRBJ2-1; D gene uncertain. The CDR3 extends over 15 amino acids. Trimming shortened V by 4 bases and J by 5 bases, and 15 bases separated the two germline ends.

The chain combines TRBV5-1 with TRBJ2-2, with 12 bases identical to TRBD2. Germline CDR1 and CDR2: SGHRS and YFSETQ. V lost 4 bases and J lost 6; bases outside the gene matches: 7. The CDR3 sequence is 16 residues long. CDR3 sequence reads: CASSGGLAGPPGELFF. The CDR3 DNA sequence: TGCGCCAGCAGCGGAGGACTAGCGGGGCCCCCCGGGGAGCTGTTTTTT. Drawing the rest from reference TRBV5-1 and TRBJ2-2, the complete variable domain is KAGVTQTPRYLIKTRGQQVTLSCSPISGHRSVSWYQQTPGQGLQFLFEYFSETQRNKGNFPGRFSGRQFSNSRSEMNVSTLELGDSALYLCASSGGLAGPPGELFFGEGSRLTVL.

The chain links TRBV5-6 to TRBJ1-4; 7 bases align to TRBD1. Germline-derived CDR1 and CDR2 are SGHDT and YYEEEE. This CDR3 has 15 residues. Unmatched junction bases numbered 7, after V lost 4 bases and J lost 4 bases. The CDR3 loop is CASSRRGRGNEKLFF. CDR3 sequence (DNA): TGTGCCAGCAGCCGGAGGGGGCGCGGTAATGAAAAACTGTTTTTT.

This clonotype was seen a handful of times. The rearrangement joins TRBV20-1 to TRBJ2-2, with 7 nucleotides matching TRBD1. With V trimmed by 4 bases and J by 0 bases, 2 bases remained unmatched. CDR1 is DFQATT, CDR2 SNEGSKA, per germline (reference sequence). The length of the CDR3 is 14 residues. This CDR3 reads CSATDRTNTGELFF. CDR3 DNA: TGCAGTGCTACGGACAGGACGAACACCGGGGAGCTGTTTTTT.

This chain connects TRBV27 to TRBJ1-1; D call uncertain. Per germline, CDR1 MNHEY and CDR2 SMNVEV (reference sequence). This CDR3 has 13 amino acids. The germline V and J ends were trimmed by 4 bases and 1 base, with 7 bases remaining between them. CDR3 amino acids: CASSSSGNTEAFF. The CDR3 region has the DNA TGTGCCAGCAGTTCCTCGGGGAACACTGAAGCTTTCTTT.

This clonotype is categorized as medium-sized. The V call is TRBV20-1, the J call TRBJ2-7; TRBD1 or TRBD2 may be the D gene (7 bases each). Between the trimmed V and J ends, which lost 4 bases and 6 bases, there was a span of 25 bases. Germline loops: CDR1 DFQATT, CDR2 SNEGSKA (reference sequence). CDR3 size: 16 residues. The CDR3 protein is CSAKDRVGGDWSEQYF. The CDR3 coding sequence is TGCAGTGCTAAAGACAGGGTTGGGGGGGATTGGTCCGAGCAGTACTTC.

CDR3 nucleotide sequence: TGTGCCAGCAGTTACGGGACAGGGGACCGCACAGATACGCAGTATTTT. Translation: CASSYGTGDRTDTQYF. This chain links TRBV6-5 with TRBJ2-3; 10 nucleotides align to TRBD1. Germline assignment: CDR1 MNHEY and CDR2 SVGAGI. Germline trimming cut 2 bases from V and 1 base from J; bases unmatched to any gene: 3. The CDR3 totals 16 residues.

The CDR3 sequence is CAISPTELNTGELFF. The CDR3 DNA follows: TGTGCCATCAGCCCGACCGAGTTGAACACCGGGGAGCTGTTTTTT. This chain joins TRBV10-3 and TRBJ2-2; D not certain. Germline V gene sequence: CDR1 ENHRY, CDR2 SYGVKD. V lost 6 bases and J 1 base, leaving 12 bases between the germline ends. The CDR3 spans 15 residues.

The CDR3 protein is CASSQEWTEYEQYF. The CDR3 DNA reads TGCGCCAGCAGCCAAGAGTGGACTGAGTACGAGCAGTACTTC. The chain carries TRBV4-1 and TRBJ2-7, with TRBD2 as a possible D gene (5 bases). V lost 0 bases and J 4 bases, leaving 10 bases between the germline ends. This CDR3 comprises 14 residues. CDR1 is MGHRA and CDR2 is YSYEKL in the germline V gene.